A selection of T cell receptor beta chains follows, all from one sample in a study of T-cell memory formation after mild COVID-19. TCRdb re-called the 5' RACE reads through MiXCR, storing one row per CDR3 protein. The table has hundreds of thousands of distinct CDR3 sequences, 20% to 25% seen once. Sequenced: PBMCs or a T cell subset sorted from them (not recorded which). These receptors came from an adult woman who had mild COVID-19 (a few samples of this study predate the infection). Cell type and time point are not known. Each CDR3 is given with its conserved first and last residue. A D gene is named only where the DNA matches it firmly. Size values are once, few and many counts, or a class for expanded clones, and some rows have none.

-	TRBD2	TRBJ2-3	TRBV12-3/TRBV12-4	CASSPGLAVTDTQYF	TGTGCCAGCAGTCCTGGACTAGCAGTTACAGATACGCAGTATTTT
once	-	TRBJ1-1	TRBV4-1	CASSQALREQSGMGAFF	TGCGCCAGCAGCCAAGCCTTAAGGGAGCAGTCGGGTATGGGGGCTTTCTTT
-	-	TRBJ1-2	TRBV20-1	CSPRGLQDPPGSYGYTF	TGCAGTCCCAGGGGTTTGCAGGACCCTCCAGGTAGCTATGGCTACACCTTC
-	-	TRBJ1-3	TRBV3-1	CASSQPVTSGNTIYF	TGTGCCAGCAGCCAACCCGTTACCTCTGGAAACACCATATATTTT
-	-	TRBJ2-2	TRBV5-1	CASSLGATTDYNTGELFF	TGCGCCAGCAGCTTGGGAGCTACGACAGACTACAACACCGGGGAGCTGTTTTTT
few	-	TRBJ2-5	TRBV6-5	CASSGIGYQETQYF	TGTGCCAGCAGTGGGATAGGATACCAAGAGACCCAGTACTTC
many	TRBD2	TRBJ2-3	TRBV7-9	CASSPGTSGARTDTQYF	TGTGCCAGCAGCCCTGGGACTAGCGGCGCACGCACAGATACGCAGTATTTT
-	-	TRBJ1-1	TRBV30	CAWSVLEGTEAFF	TGTGCCTGGAGTGTACTTGAGGGCACTGAAGCTTTCTTT
-	-	TRBJ1-4	TRBV27	CASSLFSGDEKLFF	TGTGCCAGCAGTTTATTTTCTGGGGATGAAAAACTGTTTTTT
-	TRBD2	TRBJ2-1	TRBV6-2/TRBV6-3	CAIGLGTSGRNEQFF	TGTGCCATCGGCCTAGGGACTAGCGGGAGAAATGAGCAGTTCTTC
few	TRBD1	TRBJ2-1	TRBV11-2	CASSSLRDRGWNEQFF	TGTGCCAGCAGCTCTCTCCGGGACAGGGGGTGGAATGAGCAGTTCTTC
few	TRBD1	TRBJ1-2	TRBV6-5	CASRGTANYGYTF	TGTGCCAGCAGGGGGACAGCTAACTATGGCTACACCTTC
-	-	TRBJ2-2	TRBV24-1	CATSNTRWNTGELFF	TGTGCCACTTCTAATACGCGCTGGAACACCGGGGAGCTGTTTTTT
medium-sized	-	TRBJ1-1	TRBV10-3	CAISESRTAGGTEAFF	TGTGCCATCAGTGAGTCCCGGACAGCGGGCGGCACTGAAGCTTTCTTT
-	TRBD2	TRBJ2-5	TRBV2	CASKKTSGPQETQYF	TGTGCCAGCAAGAAGACTAGCGGGCCACAAGAGACCCAGTACTTC
once	TRBD1	TRBJ2-5	TRBV27	CASSDGTGGQENQYF	TGTGCCAGCAGTGACGGGACAGGGGGCCAAGAGAACCAGTACTTC
few	-	TRBJ1-2	TRBV2	CASTDPDDSAGYTF	TGTGCCAGCACCGACCCCGATGACAGTGCCGGCTACACCTTC
many	-	TRBJ1-5	TRBV5-4	CASSLDPEPNQPQHF	TGTGCCAGCAGCTTGGATCCCGAGCCTAATCAGCCCCAGCATTTT
-	-	TRBJ2-2	TRBV15	CATSRDSTGELFF	TGTGCCACCAGCAGAGACAGCACCGGGGAGCTGTTTTTT
few	-	TRBJ2-7	TRBV11-2	CASSQSGGISYEQYF	TGTGCCAGCAGTCAAAGCGGCGGAATCTCCTACGAGCAGTACTTC
few	-	TRBJ1-5	TRBV10-3	CAIANGGRNQPQHF	TGTGCCATCGCTAATGGGGGGAGGAATCAGCCCCAGCATTTT
many	TRBD1	TRBJ1-5	TRBV12-3/TRBV12-4	CASNTQGVGSQPQHF	TGTGCCAGCAACACACAGGGGGTGGGTAGTCAGCCCCAGCATTTT
few	TRBD2	TRBJ2-1	TRBV5-1	CASRDRLAGNNEQFF	TGCGCCAGCAGAGACCGACTAGCGGGTAACAATGAGCAGTTCTTC
-	-	TRBJ1-3	TRBV6-2/TRBV6-3	CASSLQGVGNTIYF	TGTGCCAGCAGCCTCCAGGGAGTCGGAAACACCATATATTTT
-	TRBD1	TRBJ1-1	TRBV29-1	CSAAGQLNTEAFF	TGCAGCGCAGCGGGACAGCTTAACACTGAAGCTTTCTTT
-	-	TRBJ2-5	TRBV14	CASSRGPKETQYF	TGTGCCAGCAGCCGGGGACCTAAAGAGACCCAGTACTTC
-	TRBD1	TRBJ1-5	TRBV5-1	CASSLRTGGGTPQHF	TGCGCCAGCAGCTTGCGTACAGGGGGTGGGACGCCCCAGCATTTT
-	TRBD2	TRBJ2-3	TRBV5-1	CASSLLAGALTDTQYF	TGCGCCAGCAGCTTACTAGCGGGAGCCCTCACAGATACGCAGTATTTT
-	TRBD1	TRBJ2-7	TRBV5-4	CSSSSGQGASYEQYF	TGTTCCAGCAGCTCGGGACAGGGAGCCTCCTACGAGCAGTACTTC
few	TRBD2	TRBJ2-5	TRBV7-9	CATLTSGTTQYF	TGTGCCACCCTGACTAGCGGGACGACCCAGTACTTC
-	TRBD1	TRBJ1-2	TRBV5-1	CASSLGDSSNYGYTF	TGCGCCAGCAGCCTGGGGGACAGTTCTAACTATGGCTACACCTTC
few	-	TRBJ2-1	TRBV6-5	CASSTRLSGPRSYNEQFF	TGTGCCAGCAGTACCCGGCTTAGCGGACCCAGGTCCTACAATGAGCAGTTCTTC
few	TRBD1	TRBJ1-6	TRBV9	CASSAAGGHNSPLHF	TGTGCCAGCAGCGCAGCAGGGGGCCATAATTCACCCCTCCACTTT